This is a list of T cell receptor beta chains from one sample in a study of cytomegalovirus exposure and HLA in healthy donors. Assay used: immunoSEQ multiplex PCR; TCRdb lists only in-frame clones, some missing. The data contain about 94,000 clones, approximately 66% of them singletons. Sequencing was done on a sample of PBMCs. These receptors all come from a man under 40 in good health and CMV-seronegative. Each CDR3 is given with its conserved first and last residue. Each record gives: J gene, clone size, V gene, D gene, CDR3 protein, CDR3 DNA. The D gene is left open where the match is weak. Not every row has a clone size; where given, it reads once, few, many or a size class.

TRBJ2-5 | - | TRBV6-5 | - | CASTAGSEETQYF | TGTGCCAGCACGGCCGGGTCGGAAGAGACCCAGTACTTC
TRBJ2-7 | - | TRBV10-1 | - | CASSPQGNEQYF | TGCGCCAGCAGTCCGCAGGGGAACGAGCAGTACTTC
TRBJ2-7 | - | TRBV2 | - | CASKAEGPYEQYF | TGTGCCAGCAAAGCCGAGGGTCCTTACGAGCAGTACTTC
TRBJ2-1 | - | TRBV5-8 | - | CASSLVKVLGSYNEQFF | TGTGCCAGCAGCTTGGTGAAAGTGCTCGGCTCCTACAATGAGCAGTTCTTC
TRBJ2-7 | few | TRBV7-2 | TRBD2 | CASSLLAGENAKQYF | TGTGCCAGCAGCTTGCTAGCGGGGGAGAATGCGAAGCAGTACTTC
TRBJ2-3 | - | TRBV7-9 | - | CSSSVNTDTQYF | TGTTCCAGCAGCGTAAACACAGATACGCAGTATTTT
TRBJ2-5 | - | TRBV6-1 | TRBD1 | CASDPTGVETQYF | TGTGCCAGCGATCCGACAGGGGTCGAGACCCAGTACTTC
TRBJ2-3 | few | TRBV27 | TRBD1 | CASTDRGGTDTQYF | TGTGCCAGCACGGACAGGGGAGGGACAGATACGCAGTATTTT
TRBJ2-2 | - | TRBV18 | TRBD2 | CASSPSLAGIGGTGELFF | TGTGCCAGCTCACCTTCCCTAGCGGGGATTGGTGGCACCGGGGAGCTGTTTTTT
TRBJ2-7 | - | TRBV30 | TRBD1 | CAWITGTGFHEQYF | TGTGCCTGGATTACCGGGACAGGGTTCCACGAGCAGTACTTC
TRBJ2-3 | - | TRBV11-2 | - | CASSSVGGLGTDTQYF | TGTGCCAGCAGCTCGGTGGGGGGGCTCGGCACAGATACGCAGTATTTT
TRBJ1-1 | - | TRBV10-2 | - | CASSVVQGDTEAFF | TGCGCCAGCAGTGTAGTACAGGGTGACACTGAAGCTTTCTTT
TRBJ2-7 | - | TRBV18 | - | CASSRNRAEQYF | TGTGCCAGCTCACGAAACAGGGCCGAGCAGTACTTC
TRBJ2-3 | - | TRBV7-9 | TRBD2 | CASSLGLAGGGDTQYF | TGTGCCAGCAGCTTGGGACTAGCGGGAGGTGGGGATACGCAGTATTTT
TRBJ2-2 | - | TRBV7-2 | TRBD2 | CASRGGGNTGELFF | TGTGCCAGCAGGGGCGGGGGGAACACCGGGGAGCTGTTTTTT
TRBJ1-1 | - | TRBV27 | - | CASAQAGPNTEAFF | TGTGCCAGCGCCCAGGCGGGCCCAAACACTGAAGCTTTCTTT
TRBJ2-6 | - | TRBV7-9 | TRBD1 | CASSSTGATWGAGANVLTF | TGTGCCAGCAGCTCGACAGGGGCCACCTGGGGGGCTGGGGCCAACGTCCTGACTTTC
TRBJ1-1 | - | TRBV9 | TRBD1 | CASSGERGRAFF | TGTGCCAGCAGCGGAGAGAGGGGGCGGGCTTTCTTT
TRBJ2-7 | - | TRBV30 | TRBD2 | CAWRGLAGGISYEQYF | TGTGCCTGGAGGGGGCTAGCGGGAGGGATTTCCTACGAGCAGTACTTC
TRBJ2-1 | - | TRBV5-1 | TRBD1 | CASSVIQGGNEQFF | TGCGCCAGCAGCGTCATACAGGGGGGCAATGAGCAGTTCTTC
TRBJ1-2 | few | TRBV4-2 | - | CASSPPGSPSSGYTF | TGTGCCAGCAGCCCGCCGGGATCCCCAAGCTCTGGCTACACCTTC
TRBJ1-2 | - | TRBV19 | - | CASTQRDYGYTF | TGTGCCAGTACCCAGAGGGACTATGGCTACACCTTC
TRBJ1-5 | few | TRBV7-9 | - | CSSSRDNQPQHF | TGTTCCAGCAGCCGGGATAATCAGCCCCAGCATTTT
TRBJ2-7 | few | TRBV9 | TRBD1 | CASSPRTGSGEQYF | TGTGCCAGCAGCCCACGGACAGGGTCAGGCGAGCAGTACTTC
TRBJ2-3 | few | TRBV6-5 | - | CASSYVRGSTDTQYF | TGTGCCAGCAGTTACGTGCGGGGTAGCACAGATACGCAGTATTTT
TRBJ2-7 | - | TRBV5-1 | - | CASSLGAGVEQYF | TGCGCCAGCAGCTTGGGGGCAGGGGTCGAGCAGTACTTC
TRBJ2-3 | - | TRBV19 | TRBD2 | CASSPQTSVTSTDTQYF | TGTGCCAGTAGTCCCCAGACTAGCGTCACTAGCACAGATACGCAGTATTTT
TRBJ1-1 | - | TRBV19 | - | CACSGVRRGVGAFF | TGTGCCTGTAGTGGCGTCCGACGAGGAGTTGGAGCTTTCTTT
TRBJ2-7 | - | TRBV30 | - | CAWNRAQAFNEQYF | TGTGCCTGGAACAGGGCACAGGCTTTCAACGAGCAGTACTTC
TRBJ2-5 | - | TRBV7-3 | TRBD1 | CASSDQGAEETQYF | TGTGCCAGCAGCGACCAGGGGGCAGAAGAGACCCAGTACTTC
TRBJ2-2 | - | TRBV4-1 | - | CASSQQGPNTGELFF | TGCGCCAGCAGCCAGCAGGGTCCTAACACCGGGGAGCTGTTTTTT